The 23 T cell receptor beta chains below all came from one sample that was sequenced in a study of response to subunit inactivated influenza vaccine. MiXCR, applied by TCRdb to the RT-PCR reads, yields one record per CDR3 protein. The sample consists of about 500,000 distinct CDR3 sequences, more than 15% of them appearing once. The sample was CD4+ T cells sorted from PBMCs, taken approximately 25 months after vaccination. The receptor set was obtained from a man in his fifties or sixties who received an inactivated influenza vaccine.

The chain links TRBV12-3 or TRBV12-4 to TRBJ1-4; 7 bases agree with TRBD1. The CDR3 covers 15 residues. J was trimmed by 5 bases and V by 6 bases; bases with no gene match: 9. The CDR3: CASREQGSGNEKLFF. The CDR3, as DNA: TGTGCCAGCAGAGAACAGGGGTCCGGGAATGAAAAACTGTTTTTT.

V usage is TRBV11-2 and J usage is TRBJ2-4, with 7 bases lining up with TRBD2. V trimming: 5 bases; J trimming: 0 bases; junction bases outside the gene matches: 7. CDR1 and CDR2 (germline): SGHAT, FQNNGV. This CDR3 has 16 residues. The CDR3 loop is CASSNWGEGAKNIQYF. The DNA of the CDR3 is TGTGCCAGCAGCAACTGGGGGGAGGGAGCCAAAAACATTCAGTACTTC.

This clonotype was detected a few times. This chain joins TRBV29-1 and TRBJ2-5, with 8 bases matching TRBD1. The CDR3 totals 14 residues. Trimming cost V 4 bases and J 4 bases; bases outside gene matches: 8. Germline V CDR1 and CDR2: SQVTM, ANQGSEA. CDR3 DNA sequence: TGCAGCGTTGGCCGACAGGGGTTTGGAGAGACCCAGTACTTC. Translation: CSVGRQGFGETQYF.

The rearrangement uses TRBV10-3 and TRBJ2-7, with D unresolved. From germline, CDR1 is ENHRY and CDR2 SYGVKD. CDR3 length: 12 amino acids. V lost 3 bases to trimming and J lost 2 bases, with 5 bases between them. This CDR3 is CAISDSAYEQYF. For the CDR3, the DNA is TGTGCCATCAGTGACAGTGCCTACGAGCAGTACTTC.

This clonotype has just a few counts. The chain recombines TRBV20-1 with TRBJ2-5, with 10 positions matching TRBD1. V was pared by 3 bases and J by 1 base, with 5 bases of the junction left unmatched. The length of the CDR3 is 15 residues. Germline V lookup: CDR1 DFQATT, CDR2 SNEGSKA (reference sequence). DNA of the CDR3: TGCAGTGCTAGCTTGGGACAGGGGTTCCAAGAGACCCAGTACTTC. This gives the protein CSASLGQGFQETQYF.

This clonotype was detected ten times or more. The chain carries TRBV15 and TRBJ2-1, with D possibly being TRBD1 or TRBD2 (5 bases each). V shed 1 base and J shed 0 bases, with 7 bases lying between them. This CDR3 is built from 15 residues. Germline values: CDR1 LNHNV, CDR2 YYDKDF (reference sequence). DNA for the CDR3: TGTGCCACCAGCAGAGGGGGGAGCTCCTACAATGAGCAGTTCTTC. It codes for CATSRGGSSYNEQFF. The full variable domain, its missing parts supplied by reference TRBV15 and TRBJ2-1, is DAMVIQNPRYQVTQFGKPVTLSCSQTLNHNVMYWYQQKSSQAPKLLFHYYDKDFNNEADTPDNFQSRRPNTSFCFLDIRSPGLGDTAMYLCATSRGGSSYNEQFFGPGTRLTVL.

The chain couples TRBV9 to TRBJ2-1; 10 nucleotides agree with TRBD1. The CDR3 has 15 residues. Germline-derived CDR1 and CDR2 are SGDLS and YYNGEE. V shed 4 bases, J shed 7 bases, and the junction held 8 bases outside the gene matches. The CDR3 nucleotides are TGTGCCAGCAGCACGACAGGGGGCAGTGGGAATGAGCAGTTCTTC. It codes for CASSTTGGSGNEQFF.

The table lists this clonotype with a few counts. The J gene is TRBJ1-1, the V gene TRBV29-1; 7 bases align to TRBD1. The germline V gene encodes CDR1 SQVTM and CDR2 ANQGSEA. This CDR3 has 14 residues. V lost 4 bases, J lost 5 bases, and 10 bases stayed unmatched. DNA for the CDR3: TGCAGCGTTGGAGTCGCTTCAGGGGGAACTGAAGCTTTCTTT. As protein: CSVGVASGGTEAFF.

This chain connects TRBV29-1 to TRBJ1-6; unclear D gene. The CDR3 contains 13 residues. Germline CDR1 is SQVTM and CDR2 is ANQGSEA. V shed 5 bases and J shed 0 bases, with 5 bases lying between them. The CDR3 sequence: CSVLYSYNSPLHF. The CDR3 coding sequence is TGCAGCGTTTTGTACTCCTATAATTCACCCCTCCACTTT. The entire variable domain, with the rest obtained from reference TRBV29-1 and TRBJ1-6, is as follows: SAVISQKPSRDICQRGTSLTIQCQVDSQVTMMFWYRQQPGQSLTLIATANQGSEATYESGFVIDKFPISRPNLTFSTLTVSNMSPEDSSIYLCSVLYSYNSPLHFGNGTRLTVT.

Worth noting for this clonotype: One junction end does not reproduce the germline sequence, and a read error may be involved. The chain links TRBV12-3 or TRBV12-4 to TRBJ2-2; tentatively, D is TRBD1 (5 bases). The CDR3 contains 13 residues. In DNA, the CDR3 is TGTGCCAGCAGTTATCTGGACACCCGGGAGCTGTTTTTT. Protein: CASSYLDTRELFF.

This clonotype has just a few counts. The chain is built from TRBV2 and TRBJ1-5; D is ambiguous. Germline CDR1 reads SNHLY; CDR2 reads FYNNEI. Trimming removed 3 bases from V and 2 bases from J, with 11 bases in between. The CDR3 length is 15 residues. CDR3 nucleotides: TGTGCCAGCAGTGATGACCCTCCGGGCAATCAGCCCCAGCATTTT. Protein: CASSDDPPGNQPQHF.

This clonotype has just a few counts. The CDR3 is CASSPARQGAKNEQFF. CDR3 nucleotides: TGTGCCAGCAGCCCCGCCCGTCAGGGGGCGAAGAATGAGCAGTTCTTC. The chain carries TRBV11-2 and TRBJ2-1; 8 nucleotides line up with TRBD1. Germline trimming cut 5 bases from V and 7 bases from J; bases unmatched to any gene: 13. Looked up from germline, CDR1 is SGHAT and CDR2 is FQNNGV. The CDR3 contains 16 residues.

J is TRBJ2-7 and V is TRBV20-1; perhaps TRBD2 as D (6 bases). The V end lost 1 base, the J end lost 1 base, and 17 bases lay between the germline ends. Germline CDR1 and CDR2: DFQATT and SNEGSKA (reference sequence). The CDR3 length is 16 residues. For the CDR3, the DNA is TGCAGTGCTAGAGGAGCGTACGGAGGGGCTTCCTACGAGCAGTACTTC. As protein: CSARGAYGGASYEQYF.

The chain recombines TRBV29-1 with TRBJ2-7; tentatively, D is TRBD1 or TRBD2 (5 bases each). V lost 7 bases and J lost 5, with 15 bases in between. Germline values: CDR1 SQVTM, CDR2 ANQGSEA. CDR3 size: 12 residues. CDR3: CSAGTSPNEQYF. The CDR3 DNA reads TGCAGCGCCGGGACGTCACCTAACGAGCAGTACTTC.

The genes are TRBV24-1 and TRBJ2-7, with D possibly matching TRBD2 (5 bases). This CDR3 has 19 amino acids. CDR1 KGHDR and CDR2 SFDVKD come from the germline V gene. Trimming removed 3 bases from V and 0 bases from J, with 23 bases in between. The CDR3 protein is CATSDPGIMGFPNSYEQYF. CDR3 DNA sequence: TGTGCCACCAGTGATCCCGGGATTATGGGTTTCCCGAACTCCTACGAGCAGTACTTC.

V is TRBV7-2 and J is TRBJ1-5; 7 bases fit TRBD1. Trimming at V came to 2 bases and at J to 6 bases, leaving 10 bases not matched to a gene. Looked up from germline, CDR1 is SGHTA and CDR2 is FQGNSA. The CDR3 length is 16 residues. CDR3 protein: CASSLQTSGGGQPQHF. CDR3 in DNA: TGTGCCAGCAGCTTACAGACATCAGGGGGAGGTCAGCCCCAGCATTTT.

The rearrangement joins TRBV20-1 to TRBJ2-3; 9 nucleotides match TRBD2. Looked up from germline, CDR1 is DFQATT and CDR2 is SNEGSKA (reference sequence). V lost 0 bases to trimming and J lost 5 bases; unmatched junction nucleotides: 3. The CDR3 contains 14 residues. The CDR3 DNA is TGCAGTGCTAGAGATAGCGGGAGAGTAGATACGCAGTATTTT. Amino acid sequence: CSARDSGRVDTQYF.

This clonotype has more than one count but fewer than ten. V gene TRBV4-1 combines with J gene TRBJ2-6; D call uncertain. CDR1 and CDR2 from the germline V gene are MGHRA and YSYEKL. V lost 5 bases and J lost 2, with 10 bases in between. The CDR3 extends over 15 amino acids. In DNA, the CDR3 is TGCGCCAGCAGCGCCCCTAGGGCTGGGGCCAACGTCCTGACTTTC. This sequence encodes CASSAPRAGANVLTF.

The chain has TRBV9 and TRBJ2-3; a weak D match, TRBD1 (5 bases). Trimming pared 0 bases from V and 2 bases from J, leaving 16 bases between. This CDR3 spans 17 amino acids. Germline values: CDR1 SGDLS, CDR2 YYNGEE. The CDR3 DNA is TGTGCCAGCAGCGTAGGGATCTTGGGGCTGAACACAGATACGCAGTATTTT. Translation: CASSVGILGLNTDTQYF. The variable domain in full, completed from reference TRBV9 and TRBJ2-3, reads DSGVTQTPKHLITATGQRVTLRCSPRSGDLSVYWYQQSLDQGLQFLIQYYNGEERAKGNILERFSAQQFPDLHSELNLSSLELGDSALYFCASSVGILGLNTDTQYFGPGTRLTVL.

This clonotype has just a few counts. The rearrangement uses TRBV19 and TRBJ1-5, with D perhaps TRBD1 (5 bases). Germline CDR1 is LNHDA and CDR2 is SQIVND (reference sequence). The ends were cut back, 4 bases at V and 4 bases at J, with 17 bases in the middle. CDR3 size: 16 residues. The DNA for the CDR3 is TGTGCCAGTAGTAGGTCAATCGGGGGATGGAATCAGCCCCAGCATTTT. This translates into CASSRSIGGWNQPQHF.

Only a few counts were recorded for this clonotype. The chain has TRBV12-3 or TRBV12-4 and TRBJ1-5; D is possibly TRBD1 (6 bases). V lost 5 bases, J lost 0 bases, and 11 bases lay in between. The length of the CDR3 is 15 residues. The CDR3 nucleotides read TGTGCCAGCAGTGCACGGACAGATAGCAATCAGCCCCAGCATTTT. It is translated as CASSARTDSNQPQHF.

The CDR3 DNA follows: TGCAGTGCTAGAAGGATAGCGGTCACAGATACGCAGTATTTT. Translating gives CSARRIAVTDTQYF. The chain carries TRBV20-1 and TRBJ2-3; D may be TRBD2 (6 bases). From germline, CDR1 is DFQATT and CDR2 SNEGSKA (reference sequence). The CDR3 length is 14 residues. V was pared by 2 bases and J by 2 bases, with 11 bases between.

A few counts support this clonotype. The genes are TRBV6-5 and TRBJ2-7; 11 bases line up with TRBD1. Germline V gene sequence: CDR1 MNHEY, CDR2 SVGAGI. Unmatched junction bases numbered 2, after V lost 0 bases and J lost 4 bases. This CDR3 contains 15 residues. CDR3 sequence (DNA): TGTGCCAGCAGTTACTCGTGGGACAGGGGGTACGAGCAGTACTTC. It translates to CASSYSWDRGYEQYF.